This T cell receptor (beta chain) was profiled in a study of neoadjuvant anti-PD-1 for oral cavity cancer. Germline V gives CDR1 SGDLS, CDR2 YYNGEE. The CDR3 loop spans 16 amino acids. V was cut by 0 bases and J by 0 bases, with 11 bases left in between. This table comes from immunoSEQ multiplex PCR, and its TCRdb copy is limited to in-frame clones, with some not included. The table includes around 30,000 clones, about 83% detected once. This chain joins TRBV9 and TRBJ2-3; D tentatively fits TRBD1 or TRBD2 (5 bases each). Sequences were derived from PBMCs, sampled before nivolumab (anti-PD-1) treatment. The sequence was obtained from a person aged 35-79 years with oral cavity squamous cell carcinoma. The CDR3 DNA reads as TGTGCCAGCAGCGTAGGAAGAGGGGCTAGCACAGATACGCAGTATTTT. Protein sequence: CASSVGRGASTDTQYF.